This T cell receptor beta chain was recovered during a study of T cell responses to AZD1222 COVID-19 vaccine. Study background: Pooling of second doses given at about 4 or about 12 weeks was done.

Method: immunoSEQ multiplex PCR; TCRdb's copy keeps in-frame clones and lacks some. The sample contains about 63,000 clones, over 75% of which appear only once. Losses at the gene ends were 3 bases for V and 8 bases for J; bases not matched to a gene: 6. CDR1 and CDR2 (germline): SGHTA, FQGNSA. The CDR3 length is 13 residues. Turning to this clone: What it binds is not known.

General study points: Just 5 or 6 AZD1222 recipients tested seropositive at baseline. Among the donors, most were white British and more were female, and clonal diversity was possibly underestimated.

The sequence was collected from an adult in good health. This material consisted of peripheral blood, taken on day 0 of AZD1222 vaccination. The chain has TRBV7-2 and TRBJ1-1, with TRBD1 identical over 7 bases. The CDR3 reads CASSFDRVEEAFF. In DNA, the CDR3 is TGTGCCAGCAGCTTCGACAGGGTTGAGGAAGCTTTCTTT.